The clone carrying this TCR beta chain was detected a few times. Possible read error: a much larger clone is one base away. No conserved phenylalanine or tryptophan ends this CDR3, so it is likely a read error. Between the trimmed V and J ends, which lost 1 base and 5 bases, there was a span of 11 bases. The CDR3 runs to 13 residues. Looked up from germline, CDR1 is SQVTM and CDR2 is ANQGSEA. The data derive from a study of neurological immune-mediated disorders. About the study: For the approximately 35 multiple sclerosis patients, the disease was relapsing-remitting in 31 and secondary progressive in 3.

TCRdb re-derived calls from the 5' RACE reads in MiXCR, one entry per CDR3 protein. This sample has tens of thousands of distinct CDR3 sequences; about 3.5% occur once, and the top ten carry under 2.5%. The sequenced sample consisted of PBMCs. This clonotype was obtained from a woman between 45 and 65 years old with multiple sclerosis. The chain carries TRBV29-1 and TRBJ2-5; perhaps TRBD1 as D (5 bases). The DNA for the CDR3 is TGCAGCGTTGAAGGGGGCTCCCCGGAGACCCAGTACTGC. Protein sequence: CSVEGGSPETQYC.